Below are 27 T cell receptor beta chains sequenced from a single sample in a study of blood T cell repertoires in COVID-19. TCRdb keeps only in-frame clones here, not all; method: immunoSEQ multiplex PCR. Of around 94,000 clones listed, about 80% were seen once; the top ten hold around 6.6%. Sequencing was done on a sample of peripheral blood. These receptors were taken from a man between 60 and 70 years old with acute or convalescent COVID-19.

V usage is TRBV19 and J usage is TRBJ1-5; D possibly corresponds to TRBD1 (6 bases). Germline values: CDR1 LNHDA, CDR2 SQIVND (reference sequence). The V and J ends lost 3 bases and 5 bases respectively, with 11 bases between them. The CDR3 spans 14 residues. The CDR3 spells CASSITGPDQPQHF. The DNA of the CDR3 is TGTGCCAGTAGTATCACAGGGCCGGATCAGCCCCAGCATTTT.

The V gene is TRBV28, the J gene TRBJ2-3; TRBD1 matches at 8 bases. Trimming took 5 bases from V and 3 from J; bases not matched to a gene: 4. The V gene's germline CDR1 is MDHEN and CDR2 SYDVKM. This CDR3 is built from 14 residues. The CDR3: CASSPGQATDTQYF. As DNA, the CDR3 is TGTGCCAGCAGTCCGGGACAGGCAACAGATACGCAGTATTTT.

The V gene is TRBV5-8, the J gene TRBJ1-2, with 7 positions matching TRBD1. CDR1 and CDR2 from the germline V gene are SGHTS and YDEGEE. The CDR3 loop spans 18 amino acids. The junction had 17 bases not matched to a gene; V was cut back by 4 bases and J by 2 bases. In nucleotides, the CDR3 is TGTGCCAGCAGCACCCGCGTCATCAACAGGGGTTTCAACTATGGCTACACCTTC. As protein: CASSTRVINRGFNYGYTF.

The chain carries TRBV9 and TRBJ2-7; TRBD1 aligns across 10 bases. Germline CDR1 SGDLS, CDR2 YYNGEE. V shed 0 bases, J shed 5 bases, and the junction held 11 bases outside the gene matches. The CDR3 runs 17 residues. The CDR3 here is CASSVGFWGQGRNEQYF. As DNA, the CDR3 is TGTGCCAGCAGCGTAGGATTCTGGGGACAGGGGAGGAACGAGCAGTACTTC.

V is TRBV27 and J is TRBJ1-5; a possible D gene is TRBD1 (6 bases). CDR1 is MNHEY and CDR2 is SMNVEV in the germline V gene (reference sequence). V lost 1 base and J lost 3, with 10 bases in between. This CDR3 is built from 15 residues. The chain's CDR3 is CASSLYGGANQPQHF. CDR3 nucleotides: TGTGCCAGCAGTTTATATGGGGGGGCCAATCAGCCCCAGCATTTT.

This chain uses TRBV9 with TRBJ1-1, with D uncertain. This CDR3 has 13 residues. Germline loops: CDR1 SGDLS, CDR2 YYNGEE. V dropped 4 bases and J dropped 3 bases, with 10 bases sitting between them. As DNA, the CDR3 is TGTGCCAGCAGCCCCGGGGTTTACACTGAAGCTTTCTTT. Translating it yields CASSPGVYTEAFF.

The genes are TRBV6-5 and TRBJ1-2; perhaps TRBD1 as D (6 bases). Germline CDR1 reads MNHEY; CDR2 reads SVGAGI. The CDR3 is 13 amino acids. Trimming removed 2 bases at V and 8 bases at J, with 12 bases between. CDR3 region: CASSYGQSGGYTF. CDR3 bases: TGTGCCAGCAGTTACGGACAGTCAGGAGGCTACACCTTC.

The rearrangement links TRBV2 to TRBJ1-3; D remains ambiguous. The CDR3 length is 12 residues. CDR1 is SNHLY, CDR2 FYNNEI, per germline. The V gene lost 8 bases and the J gene lost 2 bases, with 7 bases spanning the gap. The CDR3 is CASVGAGNTIYF. The CDR3 DNA follows: TGTGCCAGCGTTGGAGCTGGAAACACCATATATTTT.

V usage is TRBV6-6 and J usage is TRBJ1-4; D unresolved. Germline V lookup: CDR1 MNHNY, CDR2 SVGAGI (reference sequence). The V end was cut by 7 bases, the J end by 7 bases, with 16 bases between. The CDR3 runs to 14 residues. The CDR3 region has the DNA TGTGCCAGCAACGGAGGGAGGGCCCCTGAAAAACTGTTTTTT. Translating gives CASNGGRAPEKLFF.

CDR3 loop: CASSEIVLRGTEAFF. The CDR3, as DNA: TGTGCCAGCAGTGAAATTGTATTACGAGGGACTGAAGCTTTCTTT. V is TRBV2 and J is TRBJ1-1, with unresolved D. CDR1 is SNHLY and CDR2 is FYNNEI in the germline V gene. Trimming cost V 2 bases and J 5 bases, with 15 bases left between them. The CDR3 totals 15 residues.

The gene calls are TRBV27 and TRBJ1-1; D is unresolved. V was shortened by 7 bases and J by 1 base, with 13 bases between the two germline ends. CDR3 length: 14 residues. The germline V gene has CDR1 MNHEY and CDR2 SMNVEV (reference sequence). The CDR3 DNA follows: TGTGCCAGCACCTTAGTCCTAGGGAACACTGAAGCTTTCTTT. Translated: CASTLVLGNTEAFF.

The chain has TRBV4-3 and TRBJ1-1; perhaps TRBD1 as D (5 bases). V shed 1 base and J shed 1 base, with 10 bases lying between them. The germline V gene has CDR1 LGHNA and CDR2 YSLEER. There are 15 residues in the CDR3. The CDR3 here is CASSQVAGANTEAFF. CDR3 DNA: TGCGCCAGCAGCCAAGTGGCTGGGGCGAACACTGAAGCTTTCTTT.

In its sample, this clone was seen a few times. This chain connects TRBV29-1 to TRBJ1-2; 9 bases map to TRBD1. CDR3 size: 13 residues. The germline gives CDR1 SQVTM, CDR2 ANQGSEA. Trimming at V came to 6 bases and at J to 8 bases, leaving 10 bases not matched to a gene. Here the CDR3 reads CSVFTGTGRGYTF. The DNA of the CDR3 is TGCAGCGTCTTTACCGGGACAGGGAGGGGCTACACCTTC. Complete variable domain (other parts from reference TRBV29-1 and TRBJ1-2): SAVISQKPSRDICQRGTSLTIQCQVDSQVTMMFWYRQQPGQSLTLIATANQGSEATYESGFVIDKFPISRPNLTFSTLTVSNMSPEDSSIYLCSVFTGTGRGYTFGSGTRLTVV.

The chain joins TRBV28 to TRBJ2-2, with D perhaps TRBD2 (6 bases). Trimming removed 5 bases at V and 2 bases at J, with 12 bases between. CDR3 length: 15 amino acids. Germline CDR1 is MDHEN and CDR2 is SYDVKM. The CDR3 bases are TGTGCCAGCAGTACATTTAGCGGTAACACCGGGGAGCTGTTTTTT. Protein sequence: CASSTFSGNTGELFF.

This rearrangement joins TRBV5-6 to TRBJ1-3; D is possibly TRBD1 (5 bases). The CDR3 extends over 13 amino acids. Looked up from germline, CDR1 is SGHDT and CDR2 is YYEEEE. With 1 base removed from V and 8 bases from J, the gap between germline ends came to 10 bases. This CDR3 reads CASSLRAGDTIYF. CDR3 DNA sequence: TGTGCCAGCAGCTTGCGGGCGGGGGACACCATATATTTT.

This chain joins TRBV5-4 and TRBJ1-1; D not resolved. V lost 1 base and J lost 1, with 5 bases in between. CDR1 SGHNT and CDR2 YYREEE come from the germline V gene (reference sequence). The CDR3 is made up of 13 amino acids. The CDR3, as DNA: TGTGCCAGCAGCTTGACAGAGAACACTGAAGCTTTCTTT. Encoded protein: CASSLTENTEAFF. Variable domain in full (rest from reference TRBV5-4 and TRBJ1-1): ETGVTQSPTHLIKTRGQQVTLRCSSQSGHNTVSWYQQALGQGPQFIFQYYREEENGRGNFPPRFSGLQFPNYSSELNVNALELDDSALYLCASSLTENTEAFFGQGTRLTVV.

The chain couples TRBV18 to TRBJ2-1; D is perhaps TRBD2 (7 bases). Germline CDR1 is KGHSH and CDR2 is LQKENI. The CDR3 has 17 residues. V gave up 0 bases and J gave up 9 bases, with 21 bases separating them. The CDR3 region has the DNA TGTGCCAGCTCACCACCAAGGGGGGGTAGCAACCGTCCTGAGCAGTTCTTC. Translating gives CASSPPRGGSNRPEQFF.

In its sample, this clone was seen once. The rearrangement links TRBV3-1 (or the pseudogene TRBV3-2) to TRBJ1-1, with TRBD1 identical over 10 bases. The V gene's germline CDR1 is LGHDT and CDR2 YNNKEL (reference sequence). After removal of 4 bases from V and 10 bases from J, the junction contained 6 bases not matched to a gene. The CDR3 length is 13 residues. The CDR3 is CASSPGQGIVAFF. For the CDR3, the DNA is TGTGCCAGCAGCCCGGGACAGGGGATCGTAGCTTTCTTT.

Comment on this clone: One end of the junction is discordant with germline, which a read error may explain. J is TRBJ1-1 and V is TRBV3-1 (or the pseudogene TRBV3-2); D uncertain. CDR1 is LGHDT and CDR2 is YNNKEL in the germline V gene (reference sequence). The CDR3 runs 11 residues. CDR3 sequence (DNA): TGTGCCAGCAGCCAACACTATGAAACTTTCTTT. Translated, it gives CASSQHYETFF.

This chain links TRBV2 with TRBJ1-1; 8 bases map to TRBD1. Germline V gives CDR1 SNHLY, CDR2 FYNNEI. The CDR3 contains 15 residues. Losses at the gene ends were 2 bases for V and 2 bases for J; bases not matched to a gene: 4. The CDR3 sequence is CASSESSGGNTEAFF. For the CDR3, the DNA is TGTGCCAGCAGTGAAAGTTCAGGGGGCAACACTGAAGCTTTCTTT. The full variable domain, rest sourced from reference TRBV2 and TRBJ1-1, is EPEVTQTPSHQVTQMGQEVILRCVPISNHLYFYWYRQILGQKVEFLVSFYNNEISEKSEIFDDQFSVERPDGSNFTLKIRSTKLEDSAMYFCASSESSGGNTEAFFGQGTRLTVV.

The chain employs TRBV24-1 and TRBJ2-1, with D possibly TRBD2 on 7 matching bases. Between the trimmed V and J ends, which lost 0 bases and 9 bases, there was a span of 17 bases. CDR3 length: 16 amino acids. Germline V CDR1 and CDR2: KGHDR, SFDVKD. The CDR3 nucleotides are TGTGCCACCAGTGATTTGAAGGGAGGGGGGTTTAGTGAGCAGTTCTTC. Protein sequence: CATSDLKGGGFSEQFF.

In its sample, this clone was seen a few times. J is TRBJ1-2 and V is TRBV28, with 8 bases aligning to TRBD1. The CDR3 consists of 14 residues. Germline V gene sequence: CDR1 MDHEN, CDR2 SYDVKM. After removal of 3 bases from V and 7 bases from J, the junction contained 7 bases not matched to a gene. CDR3 sequence: CASSLTQGAGGYTF. As DNA, the CDR3 is TGTGCCAGCAGTTTGACGCAGGGGGCGGGTGGCTACACCTTC.

The gene calls are TRBV6-6 and TRBJ2-6; TRBD1 aligns across 7 bases. The ends lost 5 bases at V and 0 bases at J; junction bases unmatched: 10. This CDR3 region has 18 residues. Germline values: CDR1 MNHNY, CDR2 SVGAGI (reference sequence). CDR3 residues: CASSPSGQLYSGANVLTF. DNA for the CDR3: TGTGCCAGCAGTCCCTCGGGACAGTTATACTCTGGGGCCAACGTCCTGACTTTC.

The chain joins TRBV19 to TRBJ2-1; 7 nucleotides match TRBD1. There are 15 residues in the CDR3. V shed 5 bases and J 7 bases; nucleotides not matched to a gene: 11. CDR1 LNHDA and CDR2 SQIVND come from the germline V gene (reference sequence). The CDR3 DNA reads TGTGCCAGTAGTTACGACAGGGACCCGTTTAATGAGCAGTTCTTC. Its translation is CASSYDRDPFNEQFF.

V gene TRBV7-8 combines with J gene TRBJ2-5; D remains unclear. The germline V and J ends were trimmed by 5 bases and 4 bases, with 11 bases remaining between them. CDR3 length: 13 residues. Germline CDR1 and CDR2: SGHVS and FQNEAQ. This CDR3 is CASSLILRETQYF. The CDR3 nucleotides read TGTGCCAGCAGCCTTATACTTCGAGAGACCCAGTACTTC.

The gene calls are TRBV15 and TRBJ1-5; tentatively, D is TRBD1 (6 bases). CDR1 and CDR2 (germline): LNHNV, YYDKDF (reference sequence). V lost 3 bases and J 5 bases, leaving 14 bases between the germline ends. This CDR3 comprises 15 residues. CDR3 protein: CATSREQGFDQPQHF. The CDR3 DNA sequence: TGTGCCACCAGCAGGGAACAGGGTTTCGATCAGCCCCAGCATTTT.

This chain links TRBV2 with TRBJ1-2; the match to TRBD1 covers 8 bases. The J segment lost 6 bases and the V segment lost 6 bases, leaving 3 bases of the junction unmatched. Germline assignment: CDR1 SNHLY and CDR2 FYNNEI. This CDR3 is 12 amino acids long. Here the CDR3 DNA reads TGTGCCAGCAGCGACAGGGGCCATGGCTACACCTTC. Translation gives CASSDRGHGYTF.